This TCR beta chain was captured by sequencing in a study of neoadjuvant anti-PD-1 for oral cavity cancer. The method was immunoSEQ multiplex PCR; TCRdb's version includes in-frame clones alone and lacks a portion of them. This table holds around 60,000 clones, under 85% found once. To note about this clone: Its antigen remains unknown.

Germline trimming cut 4 bases from V and 0 bases from J; bases unmatched to any gene: 15. The V gene's germline CDR1 is SGDLS and CDR2 YYNGEE. This CDR3 comprises 20 residues. The study's findings and limits: Post-nivolumab, blood T cell clonality was significantly elevated in non-responders.

This chain uses TRBV9 with TRBJ2-1; TRBD2 agrees at 11 bases. Specimen: PBMCs, collected before nivolumab (anti-PD-1) treatment. The clonotype was recovered from a person aged 35-79 years with oral cavity squamous cell carcinoma. The CDR3 protein is CASSLRILAGGDSSYNEQFF. The DNA of the CDR3 is TGTGCCAGCAGCCTACGTATCTTAGCGGGAGGGGACAGCTCCTACAATGAGCAGTTCTTC.